This T cell receptor beta chain was sequenced for a study of shared clonotypes between healthy human individuals. In the study overall: The donors, a couple of women and a few men, were aged 18 to 49. Study-level findings and limits: Having only a few donors restricted how much genetic and exposure-history diversity was captured.

Germline assignment: CDR1 SGHAT and CDR2 FQNNGV. This CDR3 is built from 11 residues. V gave up 1 base and J gave up 6 bases, with 4 bases separating them. Regarding this clone: The antigen is not known.

Clones were sequenced by immunoSEQ multiplex PCR, and TCRdb holds only the in-frame ones, with some missing. The sample has more than 1.2 million clones; roughly 98.5% are singletons. The chain is built from TRBV11-2 and TRBJ2-7, with D uncertain. What was sequenced was naive CD4+ T cells sorted from blood. The subset denotes: CD45RA+ positively selected. The TCR originated in a man aged 25 to 40 in good health. CDR3 amino acids: CASSLALEQYF. The CDR3 DNA reads as TGTGCCAGCAGCTTAGCCCTCGAGCAGTACTTC.